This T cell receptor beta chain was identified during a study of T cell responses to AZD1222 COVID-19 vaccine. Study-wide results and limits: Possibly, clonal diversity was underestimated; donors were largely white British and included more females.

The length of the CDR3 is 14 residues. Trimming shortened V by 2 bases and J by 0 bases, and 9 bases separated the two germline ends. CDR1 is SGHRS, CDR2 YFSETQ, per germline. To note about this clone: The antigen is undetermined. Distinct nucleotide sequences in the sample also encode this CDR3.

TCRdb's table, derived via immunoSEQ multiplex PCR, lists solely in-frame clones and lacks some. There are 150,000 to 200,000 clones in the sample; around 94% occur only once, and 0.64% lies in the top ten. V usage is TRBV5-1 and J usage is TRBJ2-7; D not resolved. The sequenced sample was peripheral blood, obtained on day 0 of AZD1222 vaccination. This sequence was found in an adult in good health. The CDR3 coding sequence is TGCGCCAGCAGCTTTACGGGTAGCTCCTACGAGCAGTACTTC. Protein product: CASSFTGSSYEQYF.